One and the same sample provided the 26 T cell receptor beta chains below, sequenced in a study of blood T cell repertoires in COVID-19. The table came from immunoSEQ multiplex PCR; TCRdb's copy has only in-frame clones and leaves some out. This sample has hundreds of thousands of clones; approximately 86% occur once, and the top ten carry roughly 1.9%. Sequenced input: peripheral blood. Receptors originate from a woman in her twenties or thirties who had recovered from COVID-19.

This chain uses TRBV10-3 with TRBJ2-3, with 13 nucleotides matching TRBD2. Germline V gives CDR1 ENHRY, CDR2 SYGVKD. After removal of 6 bases from V and 4 bases from J, the junction contained 7 bases not matched to a gene. The CDR3 has 16 residues. This CDR3 is CAISSGLAGAADTQYF. In nucleotides, the CDR3 is TGTGCCATCAGCTCCGGACTAGCGGGAGCCGCAGATACGCAGTATTTT.

The sample holds one count of this clone. The chain recombines TRBV5-3 with TRBJ2-1; a possible D gene is TRBD1 (5 bases). TRBV5-3 is flagged as an ORF with uncertain function. The CDR3 covers 15 residues. Trimming shortened V by 2 bases and J by 5 bases, and 14 bases separated the two germline ends. The CDR3 nucleotides are TGTGCCAGAAGCTTCTCTAGGGGTGGTAACAATGAGCAGTTCTTC. Its protein is CARSFSRGGNNEQFF.

The chain employs TRBV19 and TRBJ2-3; unclear D gene. The germline CDR1 and CDR2 sequences are LNHDA and SQIVND (reference sequence). The CDR3 extends over 14 amino acids. The ends were cut back, 3 bases at V and 4 bases at J, with 11 bases in the middle. CDR3 sequence: CASSIYSKADTQYF. DNA for the CDR3: TGTGCCAGTAGTATTTACAGCAAGGCAGATACGCAGTATTTT.

This chain connects TRBV5-1 to TRBJ2-7; perhaps TRBD1 as D (5 bases). The germline V gene encodes CDR1 SGHRS and CDR2 YFSETQ. V was pared by 4 bases and J by 6 bases, with 14 bases between. The CDR3 spans 13 residues. The CDR3 is CASSLETAREQYF. As DNA, the CDR3 is TGCGCCAGCAGCCTTGAGACAGCGCGCGAGCAGTACTTC.

This rearrangement joins TRBV11-2 to TRBJ2-2; perhaps TRBD1 as D (5 bases). V was shortened by 2 bases and J by 5 bases, with 12 bases between the two germline ends. This CDR3 is built from 15 residues. Germline-derived CDR1 and CDR2 are SGHAT and FQNNGV. CDR3 protein: CASSLLGVQTGELFF. The CDR3 DNA is TGTGCCAGCAGCTTATTAGGGGTACAAACCGGGGAGCTGTTTTTT.

This clone was recorded only once. The genes are TRBV7-2 and TRBJ1-6; 10 bases are a match to TRBD1. The CDR3 is made up of 15 amino acids. With V trimmed by 2 bases and J by 10 bases, 5 bases remained unmatched. Germline CDR1 SGHTA, CDR2 FQGNSA. CDR3 residues: CASSLFLDRGSPLHF. Here the CDR3 DNA reads TGTGCCAGCAGCTTATTCTTGGACAGGGGGTCACCCCTCCACTTT.

The gene calls are TRBV5-5 and TRBJ1-1; 9 nucleotides agree with TRBD1. This CDR3 comprises 17 residues. The V gene's germline CDR1 is SGHKS and CDR2 YYEKEE (reference sequence). V lost 2 bases and J lost 5; bases outside the gene matches: 13. CDR3 residues: CASSFLLLRQGDTEAFF. For the CDR3, the DNA is TGTGCCAGCAGCTTTCTACTTCTCCGACAGGGGGATACTGAAGCTTTCTTT.

V gene TRBV5-6 combines with J gene TRBJ2-1; 9 bases match TRBD1. The CDR3 runs 12 residues. Germline V lookup: CDR1 SGHDT, CDR2 YYEEEE. Trimming removed 4 bases from V and 7 bases from J; junction bases left unmatched: 0. CDR3 loop: CASSDRGNEQFF. CDR3 DNA: TGTGCCAGCAGCGACAGGGGGAATGAGCAGTTCTTC.

The CDR3 protein is CASSLAAGTNEKLFF. CDR3 coding DNA: TGCGCCAGCAGCTTGGCGGCGGGCACTAATGAAAAACTGTTTTTT. V gene TRBV5-1 combines with J gene TRBJ1-4; D unclear. There are 15 residues in the CDR3. V was shortened by 0 bases and J by 2 bases, with 8 bases between the two germline ends. The germline V gene encodes CDR1 SGHRS and CDR2 YFSETQ.

By frequency in the sample, this clone is medium-sized. This chain connects TRBV6-4 to TRBJ1-2, with 9 bases fitting TRBD1. This CDR3 has 13 residues. Unmatched junction bases numbered 4, after V lost 4 bases and J lost 7 bases. In germline, CDR1 is MRHNA, CDR2 SNTAGT. In nucleotides, the CDR3 is TGTGCCAGCAGTGGCGGGACAGGGACTGGCTACACCTTC. Encoded protein: CASSGGTGTGYTF.

In nucleotides, the CDR3 is TGTGCCTGGAATCATAATGAAAAACTGTTTTTT. It is translated as CAWNHNEKLFF. The chain combines TRBV30 with TRBJ1-4; D is uncertain. The CDR3 spans 11 residues. V was trimmed by 4 bases and J by 4 bases, leaving 4 bases between them. CDR1 and CDR2 (germline): GTSNPN, SVGIG (reference sequence).

The DNA for the CDR3 is TGTGCCAGCAGCTTAGGCCTAGGTAATGAAAAACTGTTTTTT. It codes for CASSLGLGNEKLFF. V usage is TRBV13 and J usage is TRBJ1-4; no clear D gene. V gave up 0 bases and J gave up 4 bases, with 6 bases separating them. In germline, CDR1 is PRHDT, CDR2 FYEKMQ (reference sequence). CDR3 length: 14 residues. Full variable domain (rest looked up from reference TRBV13 and TRBJ1-4): AAGVIQSPRHLIKEKRETATLKCYPIPRHDTVYWYQQGPGQDPQFLISFYEKMQSDKGSIPDRFSAQQFSDYHSELNMSSLELGDSALYFCASSLGLGNEKLFFGSGTQLSVL.

This clone was seen once. The chain joins TRBV24-1 to TRBJ2-3, with TRBD1 identical over 7 bases. CDR3 length equals 16 residues. The J segment lost 2 bases and the V segment lost 4 bases, leaving 8 bases of the junction unmatched. The germline gives CDR1 KGHDR, CDR2 SFDVKD. The CDR3 DNA is TGTGCCACCAGTGACCCGGACAGGCGACCCACAGATACGCAGTATTTT. Protein product: CATSDPDRRPTDTQYF.

V usage is TRBV4-1 and J usage is TRBJ1-2, with a possible D match to TRBD1 (6 bases). The germline V gene has CDR1 MGHRA and CDR2 YSYEKL. The CDR3 is made up of 15 amino acids. V dropped 3 bases and J dropped 10 bases, with 21 bases sitting between them. Written as DNA, the CDR3 is TGCGCCAGCAGCCATCCCATCGCAGGGGTAACTGACTACACCTTC. Protein: CASSHPIAGVTDYTF.

This chain links TRBV4-1 with TRBJ2-5; D not resolved. From germline, CDR1 is MGHRA and CDR2 YSYEKL. This CDR3 has 14 amino acids. The germline V and J ends were trimmed by 0 bases and 1 base, with 6 bases remaining between them. The CDR3 DNA follows: TGCGCCAGCAGCCAAGACCCCAGCCAAGAGACCCAGTACTTC. It yields the protein CASSQDPSQETQYF.

This clone was detected only a few times. This rearrangement joins TRBV3-1 (or the pseudogene TRBV3-2) to TRBJ1-1, with D possibly matching TRBD1 (5 bases). The length of the CDR3 is 12 residues. Trimming took off 0 bases at V and 8 bases at J, with 7 bases between the two ends. The germline gives CDR1 LGHDT, CDR2 YNNKEL (reference sequence). CDR3 loop: CASSQDTGEAFF. The CDR3 DNA reads as TGTGCCAGCAGCCAAGATACAGGAGAAGCTTTCTTT.

The gene calls are TRBV7-6 and TRBJ2-5; 14 positions agree with TRBD2. Germline V CDR1 and CDR2: SGHVS, FNYEAQ. The V segment lost 4 bases and the J segment 4 bases; nucleotides outside the gene matches: 5. The CDR3 loop spans 16 amino acids. As DNA, the CDR3 is TGTGCCAGCAGCTCAGGGACTAGCGGGAGTATAGAGACCCAGTACTTC. Its protein product is CASSSGTSGSIETQYF.

The chain is built from TRBV5-4 and TRBJ1-2; D is perhaps TRBD1 (5 bases). Trimming pared 0 bases from V and 6 bases from J, leaving 9 bases between. The CDR3 loop spans 13 amino acids. The V gene's germline CDR1 is SGHNT and CDR2 YYREEE (reference sequence). CDR3: CASSLGRANGYTF. CDR3 sequence (DNA): TGTGCCAGCAGCTTGGGCAGGGCAAATGGCTACACCTTC.

The chain employs TRBV7-9 and TRBJ2-1; TRBD1 is a possible D gene (6 bases). The V end lost 5 bases, the J end lost 0 bases, and 11 bases lay between the germline ends. Germline loops: CDR1 SEHNR, CDR2 FQNEAQ (reference sequence). The CDR3 contains 15 residues. DNA of the CDR3: TGTGCCAGCAGCACACCGGACAGCTCCTACAATGAGCAGTTCTTC. Its protein is CASSTPDSSYNEQFF.

The rearrangement joins TRBV4-3 to TRBJ2-2, with a possible D match to TRBD1 (5 bases). The V and J ends lost 0 bases and 4 bases respectively, with 9 bases between them. The CDR3 is made up of 15 amino acids. Germline-derived CDR1 and CDR2 are LGHNA and YSLEER. CDR3 bases: TGCGCCAGCAGCCAAGATAGGGGTAGCACCGGGGAGCTGTTTTTT. Protein sequence: CASSQDRGSTGELFF.

The gene calls are TRBV30 and TRBJ1-2, with D hard to call. Germline loops: CDR1 GTSNPN, CDR2 SVGIG (reference sequence). Trimming removed 5 bases from V and 0 bases from J, with 7 bases in between. The CDR3 runs to 12 residues. CDR3 nucleotides: TGTGCCTGGGCAGAATCTAACTATGGCTACACCTTC. Translation gives CAWAESNYGYTF.

J is TRBJ2-3 and V is TRBV18, with a tentative D call TRBD2 (5 bases). The CDR3 loop spans 12 amino acids. V lost 3 bases and J 9 bases, leaving 10 bases between the germline ends. Germline V lookup: CDR1 KGHSH, CDR2 LQKENI. The CDR3 loop reads CASSPGEGTQYF. DNA for the CDR3: TGTGCCAGCTCACCCGGAGAGGGCACGCAGTATTTT.

This clone was counted between two and nine times. The V and J genes are TRBV7-3 and TRBJ2-1, with 8 bases identical to TRBD2. From germline, CDR1 is SGHTA and CDR2 FQGTGA. The CDR3 consists of 16 residues. J was trimmed by 2 bases and V by 1 base; bases with no gene match: 4. CDR3 protein: CASSLRGLVAYNEQFF. DNA of the CDR3: TGTGCCAGCAGCTTAAGGGGACTAGTTGCCTACAATGAGCAGTTCTTC.

This sequence joins TRBV28 and TRBJ2-1, with TRBD2 matching over 7 bases. The ends lost 7 bases at V and 9 bases at J; junction bases unmatched: 9. This CDR3 contains 13 residues. Germline CDR1 reads MDHEN; CDR2 reads SYDVKM. CDR3 in DNA: TGTGCCAGCACCCCTACGGGAGGAAGTGAGCAGTTCTTC. Protein sequence: CASTPTGGSEQFF.

The CDR3 DNA follows: TGCGCCAGCAGCCATTATCGTCCGGAGGTGTTTTTT. The encoded protein is CASSHYRPEVFF. The J gene is TRBJ1-4, the V gene TRBV4-1, with D unresolved. V was clipped by 3 bases and J by 15 bases, with 14 bases between them. The CDR3 length is 12 residues. In germline, CDR1 is MGHRA, CDR2 YSYEKL.

The J gene is TRBJ1-2, the V gene TRBV3-1 (or the pseudogene TRBV3-2); maybe TRBD1 (6 bases). The CDR3 is 14 amino acids. The germline V gene encodes CDR1 LGHDT and CDR2 YNNKEL (reference sequence). V was shortened by 3 bases and J by 8 bases, with 16 bases between the two germline ends. The CDR3, as DNA: TGTGCCAGCAGCCAGAGAGGGGGACATCGGGGCTACACCTTC. It translates to CASSQRGGHRGYTF.